These 5 T cell receptor beta chains share one sample of origin, sequenced in a study of blood T cells in healthy people across ages (dated by TCRdb to the mid-2010s). The method behind the library was 5' RACE. The listed sequencing device is Illumina HiSeq 2500. A second about 7 to 11 cycle PCR used a sample-barcoded 5' primer and a J-beta primer mix. The public reads were reanalyzed by TCRdb: fastp trimming at Q25, MiXCR alignment, in-frame beta chains only. Each CDR3 protein appears once, grouped with its most common genes and DNA. In this sample the table shows about 840,000 distinct CDR3 sequences, about 28% of which occur a single time. 10% of the sample comes from the top ten. This same sample was also part of a study on T cells of mothers and their children.

Specimen: blood. The receptor source for this set is a woman aged 40 to 50 in good health.

This clonotype has more than one count but fewer than ten. The genes are TRBV5-1 and TRBJ2-2; D is unresolved. The length of the CDR3 is 16 residues. Looked up from germline, CDR1 is SGHRS and CDR2 is YFSETQ. Trimming cost V 0 bases and J 4 bases, with 13 bases left between them. CDR3 DNA: TGCGCCAGCAGCTTGGCCCCCGTTAGTAGCACCGGGGAGCTGTTTTTT. Protein product: CASSLAPVSSTGELFF.

This chain connects TRBV18 to TRBJ1-1, with 7 bases lining up with TRBD1. The CDR3 extends over 13 amino acids. The V segment lost 5 bases and the J segment 10 bases; nucleotides outside the gene matches: 10. Germline CDR1 reads KGHSH; CDR2 reads LQKENI. The CDR3 bases are TGTGCCAGCTCAAGATCCACAGGGGACCTAGCTTTCTTT. This codes for CASSRSTGDLAFF.

This clonotype was seen only a few times. A much larger clone is a single base away; this may be a read error. This rearrangement joins TRBV29-1 to TRBJ2-3; tentative D call: TRBD2 (5 bases). This CDR3 region has 11 residues. The V gene's germline CDR1 is SQVTM and CDR2 ANQGSEA. Trimming removed 6 bases from V and 12 bases from J, with 16 bases in between. The CDR3 DNA sequence: TGCAGCGTCGCTATTAGCGCCCCCCAGTATTTT. Its translation: CSVAISAPQYF.

The chain recombines TRBV30 with TRBJ1-2, with 8 bases matching TRBD1. The CDR3 loop spans 13 amino acids. Germline assignment: CDR1 GTSNPN and CDR2 SVGIG (reference sequence). With V trimmed by 4 bases and J by 6 bases, 7 bases remained unmatched. Here the CDR3 DNA reads TGTGCCTGGACACGGCAGGGGGCGAATGGCTACACCTTC. The encoded protein is CAWTRQGANGYTF.

Details on this clonotype: This is likely a read error, given that the CDR3 carries no conserved phenylalanine or tryptophan at its end. This chain connects TRBV7-9 to TRBJ2-1, with D perhaps TRBD1 (6 bases). The CDR3 is made up of 16 amino acids. V lost 7 bases, J lost 4 bases, and 20 bases lay in between. CDR1 is SEHNR and CDR2 is FQNEAQ in the germline V gene (reference sequence). CDR3 DNA: TGTGCCAGCAAATTGAGCAGGGGCGACCTATACAATGAGCAGTTCTGC. The encoded protein is CASKLSRGDLYNEQFC.